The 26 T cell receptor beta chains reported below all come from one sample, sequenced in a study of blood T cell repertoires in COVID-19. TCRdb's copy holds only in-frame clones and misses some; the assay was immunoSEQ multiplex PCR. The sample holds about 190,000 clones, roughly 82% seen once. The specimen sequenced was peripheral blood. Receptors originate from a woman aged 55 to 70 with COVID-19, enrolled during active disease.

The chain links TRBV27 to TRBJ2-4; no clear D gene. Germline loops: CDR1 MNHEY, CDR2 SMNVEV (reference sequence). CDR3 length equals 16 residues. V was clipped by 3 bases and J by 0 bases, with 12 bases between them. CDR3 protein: CASSLDPRLAKNIQYF. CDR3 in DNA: TGTGCCAGCAGTTTGGATCCTAGGCTAGCCAAAAACATTCAGTACTTC.

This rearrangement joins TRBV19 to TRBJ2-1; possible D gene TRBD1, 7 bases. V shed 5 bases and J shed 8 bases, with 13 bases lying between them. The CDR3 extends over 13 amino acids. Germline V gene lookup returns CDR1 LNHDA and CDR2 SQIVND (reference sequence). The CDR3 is CASSGGGLDEQFF. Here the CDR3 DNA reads TGTGCCAGTAGTGGAGGGGGCTTAGATGAGCAGTTCTTC. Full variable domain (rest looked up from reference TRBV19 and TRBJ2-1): DGGITQSPKYLFRKEGQNVTLSCEQNLNHDAMYWYRQDPGQGLRLIYYSQIVNDFQKGDIAEGYSVSREKKESFPLTVTSAQKNPTAFYLCASSGGGLDEQFFGPGTRLTVL.

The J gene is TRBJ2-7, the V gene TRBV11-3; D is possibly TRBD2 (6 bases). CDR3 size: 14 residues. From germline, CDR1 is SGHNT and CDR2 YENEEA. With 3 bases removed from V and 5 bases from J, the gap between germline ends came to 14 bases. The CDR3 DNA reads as TGTGCCAGCAGCTTTACTAGCTACACCCACGAGCAGTACTTC. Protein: CASSFTSYTHEQYF. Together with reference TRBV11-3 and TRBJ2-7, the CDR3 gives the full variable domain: EAGVVQSPRYKIIEKKQPVAFWCNPISGHNTLYWYLQNLGQGPELLIRYENEEAVDDSQLPKDRFSAERLKGVDSTLKIQPAELGDSAVYLCASSFTSYTHEQYFGPGTRLTVT.

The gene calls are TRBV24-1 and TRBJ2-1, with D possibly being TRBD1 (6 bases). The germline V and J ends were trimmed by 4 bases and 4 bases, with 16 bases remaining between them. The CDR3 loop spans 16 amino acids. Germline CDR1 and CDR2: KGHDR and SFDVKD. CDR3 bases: TGTGCCACCAGTGACCCTCAGGGGCGCCGATACAATGAGCAGTTCTTC. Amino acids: CATSDPQGRRYNEQFF.

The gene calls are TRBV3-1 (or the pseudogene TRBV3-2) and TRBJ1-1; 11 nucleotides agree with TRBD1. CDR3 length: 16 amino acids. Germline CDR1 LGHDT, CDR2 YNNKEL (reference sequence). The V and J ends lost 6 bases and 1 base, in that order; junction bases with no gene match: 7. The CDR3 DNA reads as TGTGCCAGCAGTCACGGACAGGGGGCGGAGAACACTGAAGCTTTCTTT. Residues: CASSHGQGAENTEAFF.

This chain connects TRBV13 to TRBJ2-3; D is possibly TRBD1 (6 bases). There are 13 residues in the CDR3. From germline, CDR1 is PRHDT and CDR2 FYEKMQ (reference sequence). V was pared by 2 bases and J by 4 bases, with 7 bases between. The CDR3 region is CASSLNRADTQYF. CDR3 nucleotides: TGTGCCAGCAGCTTAAACAGGGCAGATACGCAGTATTTT.

For the CDR3, the DNA is TGTGCCAGCAGTAGGACAGGGATCTACGAGCAGTACTTC. This translates into CASSRTGIYEQYF. The chain employs TRBV6-5 and TRBJ2-7; 8 bases are shared with TRBD1. V lost 5 bases, J lost 3 bases, and 3 bases stayed unmatched. The CDR3 loop spans 13 amino acids. The germline V gene encodes CDR1 MNHEY and CDR2 SVGAGI.

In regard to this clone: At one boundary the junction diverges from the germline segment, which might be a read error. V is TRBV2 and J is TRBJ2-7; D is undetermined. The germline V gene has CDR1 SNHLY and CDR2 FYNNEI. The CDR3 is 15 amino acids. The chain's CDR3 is CASSEARGVSSEQYF. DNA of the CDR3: TGTGCCAGCAGTGAAGCGCGCGGTGTATCCTCCGAGCAGTACTTC.

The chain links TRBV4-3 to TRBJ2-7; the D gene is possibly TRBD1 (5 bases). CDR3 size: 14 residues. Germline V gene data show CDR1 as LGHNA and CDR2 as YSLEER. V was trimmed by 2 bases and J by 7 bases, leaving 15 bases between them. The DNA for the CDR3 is TGCGCCAGCAGCCAAAGGGGCGGCCAAGGGGAGCAGTACTTC. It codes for CASSQRGGQGEQYF.

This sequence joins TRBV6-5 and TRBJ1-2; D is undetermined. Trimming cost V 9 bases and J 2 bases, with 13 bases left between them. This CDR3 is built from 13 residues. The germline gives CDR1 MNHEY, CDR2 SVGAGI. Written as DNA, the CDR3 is TGTGCCAGTCACCAGGCAGCCAACTATGGCTACACCTTC. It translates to CASHQAANYGYTF.

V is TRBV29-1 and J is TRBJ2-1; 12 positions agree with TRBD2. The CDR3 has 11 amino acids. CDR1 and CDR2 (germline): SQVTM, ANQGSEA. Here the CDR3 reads CSATSGSKQFF. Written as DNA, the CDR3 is TGCAGTGCGACTAGCGGGAGTAAGCAGTTCTTC.

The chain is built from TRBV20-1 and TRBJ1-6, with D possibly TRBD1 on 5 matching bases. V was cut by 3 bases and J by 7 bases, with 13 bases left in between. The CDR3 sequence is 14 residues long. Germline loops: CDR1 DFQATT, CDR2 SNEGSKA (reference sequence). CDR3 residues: CSASNGGLNSPLHF. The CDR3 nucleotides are TGCAGTGCTAGTAACGGGGGTCTAAATTCACCCCTCCACTTT.

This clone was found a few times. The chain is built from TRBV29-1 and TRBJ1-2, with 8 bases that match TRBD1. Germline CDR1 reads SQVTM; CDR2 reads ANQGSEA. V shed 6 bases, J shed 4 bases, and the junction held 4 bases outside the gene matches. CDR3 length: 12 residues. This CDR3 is CSVRQGIYGYTF. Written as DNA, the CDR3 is TGCAGCGTCAGACAGGGGATCTATGGCTACACCTTC.

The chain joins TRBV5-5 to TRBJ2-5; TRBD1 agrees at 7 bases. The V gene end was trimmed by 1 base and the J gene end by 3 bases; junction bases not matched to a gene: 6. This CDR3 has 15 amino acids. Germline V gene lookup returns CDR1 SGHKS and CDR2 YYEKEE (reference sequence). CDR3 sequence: CASSLSTGTEETQYF. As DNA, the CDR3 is TGTGCCAGCAGCTTGTCGACCGGGACAGAAGAGACCCAGTACTTC.

The CDR3 bases are TGTGCCAGCAGCTCGGGAGGTGGGGGATGGACTGAAGCTTTCTTT. Encoded protein: CASSSGGGGWTEAFF. The chain recombines TRBV5-4 with TRBJ1-1, with a weak D call TRBD1 (5 bases). The CDR3 extends over 15 amino acids. V shed 3 bases and J shed 5 bases, with 17 bases lying between them. The germline V gene encodes CDR1 SGHNT and CDR2 YYREEE (reference sequence).

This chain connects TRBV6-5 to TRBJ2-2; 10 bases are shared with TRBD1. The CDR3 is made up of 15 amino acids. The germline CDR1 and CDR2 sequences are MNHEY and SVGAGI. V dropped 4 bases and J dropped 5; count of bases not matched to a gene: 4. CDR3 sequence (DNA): TGTGCCAGCAGTTCTCGACAGGGGGCGACCGGGGAGCTGTTTTTT. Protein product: CASSSRQGATGELFF.

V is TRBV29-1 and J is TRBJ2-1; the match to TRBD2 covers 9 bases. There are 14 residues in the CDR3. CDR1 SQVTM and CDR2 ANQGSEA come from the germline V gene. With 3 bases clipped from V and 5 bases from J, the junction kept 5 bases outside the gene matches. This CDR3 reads CSVDGTSRNNEQFF. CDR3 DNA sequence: TGCAGCGTTGACGGGACTAGCCGTAACAATGAGCAGTTCTTC.

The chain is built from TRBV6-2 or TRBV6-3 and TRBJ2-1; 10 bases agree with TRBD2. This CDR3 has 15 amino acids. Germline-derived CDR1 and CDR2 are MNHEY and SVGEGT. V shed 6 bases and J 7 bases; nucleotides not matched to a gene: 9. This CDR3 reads CASSDLAGVSNEQFF. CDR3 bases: TGTGCCAGCAGCGATCTAGCGGGAGTATCGAATGAGCAGTTCTTC.

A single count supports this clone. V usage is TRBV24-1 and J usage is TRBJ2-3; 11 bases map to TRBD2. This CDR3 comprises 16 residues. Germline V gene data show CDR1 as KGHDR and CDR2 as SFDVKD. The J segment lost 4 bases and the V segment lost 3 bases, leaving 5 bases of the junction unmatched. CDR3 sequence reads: CATSDAGTSGPDTQYF. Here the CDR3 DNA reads TGTGCCACCAGTGATGCCGGGACTAGCGGACCAGATACGCAGTATTTT.

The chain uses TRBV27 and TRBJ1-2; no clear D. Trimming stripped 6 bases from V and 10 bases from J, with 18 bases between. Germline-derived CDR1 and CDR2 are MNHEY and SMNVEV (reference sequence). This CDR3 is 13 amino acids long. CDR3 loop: CASSPQGERNYTF. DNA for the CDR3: TGTGCCAGCAGCCCCCAAGGAGAGAGAAACTACACCTTC.

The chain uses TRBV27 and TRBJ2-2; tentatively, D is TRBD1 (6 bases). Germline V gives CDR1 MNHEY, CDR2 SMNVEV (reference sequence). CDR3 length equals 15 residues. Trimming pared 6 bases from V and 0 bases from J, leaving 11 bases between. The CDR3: CASRRDRTNTGELFF. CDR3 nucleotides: TGTGCCAGCAGACGCGACAGGACGAACACCGGGGAGCTGTTTTTT.

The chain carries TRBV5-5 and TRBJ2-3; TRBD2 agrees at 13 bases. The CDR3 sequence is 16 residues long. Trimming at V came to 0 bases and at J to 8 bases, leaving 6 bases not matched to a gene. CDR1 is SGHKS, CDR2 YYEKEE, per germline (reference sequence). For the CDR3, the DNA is TGTGCCAGCAGCTTGGCACTAGCGGGAGGGCCTGTTACGCAGTATTTT. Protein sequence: CASSLALAGGPVTQYF.

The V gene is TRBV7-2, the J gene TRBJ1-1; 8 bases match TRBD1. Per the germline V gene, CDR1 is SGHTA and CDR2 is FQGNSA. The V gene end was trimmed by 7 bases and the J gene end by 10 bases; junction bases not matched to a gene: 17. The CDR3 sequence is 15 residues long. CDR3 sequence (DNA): TGTGCCAGCATCATTAATCCTTCGGACAGGGTGGGAGCTTTCTTT. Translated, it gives CASIINPSDRVGAFF.

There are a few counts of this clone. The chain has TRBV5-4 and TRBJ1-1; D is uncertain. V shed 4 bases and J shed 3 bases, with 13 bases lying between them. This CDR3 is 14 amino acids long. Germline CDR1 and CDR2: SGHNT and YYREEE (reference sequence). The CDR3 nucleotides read TGTGCCAGCAGCCGCGCGGGGTGGCACACTGAAGCTTTCTTT. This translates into CASSRAGWHTEAFF.

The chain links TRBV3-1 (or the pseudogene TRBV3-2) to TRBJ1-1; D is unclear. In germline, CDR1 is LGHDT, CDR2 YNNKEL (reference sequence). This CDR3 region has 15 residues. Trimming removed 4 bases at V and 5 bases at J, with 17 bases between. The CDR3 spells CASSPHRGRETEAFF. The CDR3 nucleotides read TGTGCCAGCAGCCCCCACCGGGGTAGGGAGACTGAAGCTTTCTTT.

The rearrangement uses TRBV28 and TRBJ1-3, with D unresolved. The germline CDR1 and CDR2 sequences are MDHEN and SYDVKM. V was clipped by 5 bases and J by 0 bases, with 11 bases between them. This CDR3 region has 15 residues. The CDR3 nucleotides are TGTGCCAGCAGTACTAGACACCTCTCTGGAAACACCATATATTTT. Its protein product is CASSTRHLSGNTIYF.